The T cell receptor (beta chain) under discussion was sequenced for a study of blood T cell repertoires in COVID-19. Overall study: Sites in the United States, Italy and Spain provided acute and convalescent COVID-19 samples. PBMCs, B-cell-depleted T cells, or T cells provided the cDNA or gDNA that made up the material.

V gave up 4 bases and J gave up 7 bases, with 7 bases separating them. Germline lookup yields CDR1 SNHLY and CDR2 FYNNEI. CDR3 length: 11 residues. Original methodology: Amplifying reference gene primers gave estimates of nucleated cell counts. Produced via immunoSEQ multiplex PCR; TCRdb's table is partial and in-frame only. The DNA was the basis for D and trimming; V, J and clone size are from that table. The table has some 200,000 clones, around nine tenths seen once; the top ten hold 2.5% to 3.5%. The sequence was collected from a man aged 40-55 years with active or convalescent COVID-19. The chain employs TRBV2 and TRBJ1-2; D gene unclear. The specimen was peripheral blood. The CDR3 protein is CASSAEGGYTF. DNA of the CDR3: TGTGCCAGCAGTGCCGAGGGTGGCTACACCTTC.